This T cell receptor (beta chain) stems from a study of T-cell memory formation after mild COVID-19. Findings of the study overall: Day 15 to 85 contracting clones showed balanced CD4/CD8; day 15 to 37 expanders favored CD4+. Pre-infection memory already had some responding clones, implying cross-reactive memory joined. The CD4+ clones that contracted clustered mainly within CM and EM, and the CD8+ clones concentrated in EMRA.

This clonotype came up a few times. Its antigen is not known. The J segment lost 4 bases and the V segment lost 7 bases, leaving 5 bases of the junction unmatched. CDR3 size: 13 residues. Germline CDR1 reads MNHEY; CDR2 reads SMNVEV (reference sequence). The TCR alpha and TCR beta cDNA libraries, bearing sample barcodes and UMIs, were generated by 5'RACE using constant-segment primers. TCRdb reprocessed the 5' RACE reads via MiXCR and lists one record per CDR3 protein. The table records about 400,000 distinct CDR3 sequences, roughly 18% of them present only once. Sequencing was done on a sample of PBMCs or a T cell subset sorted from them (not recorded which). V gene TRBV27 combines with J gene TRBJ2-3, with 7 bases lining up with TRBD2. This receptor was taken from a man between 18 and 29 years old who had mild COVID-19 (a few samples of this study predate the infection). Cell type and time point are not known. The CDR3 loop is CASTTSDADTQYF. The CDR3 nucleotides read TGTGCCAGCACTACTAGCGACGCAGATACGCAGTATTTT.